The next 21 T cell receptor beta chains were all read from a single sample in a study of T cells in Graves' hyperthyroidism and ophthalmopathy (dated by TCRdb to about 2019). The library was produced with multiplex PCR. Sequencing took place on an Illumina HiSeq 2000. The TCR beta CDR3 regions were amplified from RNA transcripts. The first round of RT-PCR for the TCR CDR3 was performed with the HTBI primer set and the Qiagen OneStep RT-PCR kit. The public reads were run again by TCRdb, first through fastp at Q25 and then through MiXCR, and only productive beta chains were kept. Rows merge per CDR3 protein into single entries with the most common DNA and genes. This sample gives 250,000 to 400,000 distinct CDR3 sequences in total; approximately 13% of them show up just once. The top ten hold almost 35% of the sample. Sequencing was carried out using blood. Receptors were obtained from a woman aged 35 to 49 with Graves' ophthalmopathy.

There are many counts of this clonotype. This sequence joins TRBV18 and TRBJ2-3; D possibly corresponds to TRBD1 (6 bases). The CDR3 contains 13 residues. V was shortened by 6 bases and J by 3 bases, with 10 bases between the two germline ends. The V gene's germline CDR1 is KGHSH and CDR2 LQKENI. The CDR3 loop reads CASSPGQTDTQYF. For the CDR3, the DNA is TGTGCCAGCTCTCCAGGACAGACAGATACGCAGTATTTT.

This clonotype has just one count. J is TRBJ1-2 and V is TRBV19, with D tentatively TRBD1 (5 bases). The V gene lost 7 bases and the J gene lost 4 bases, with 16 bases spanning the gap. Per the germline V gene, CDR1 is LNHDA and CDR2 is SQIVND (reference sequence). This CDR3 is 14 amino acids long. CDR3 nucleotide sequence: TGTGCCAGTAAATTAGGACGGGACCTCTATGGCTACACCTTC. Translating it yields CASKLGRDLYGYTF. Supplemented by reference TRBV19 and TRBJ1-2, the full variable domain reads DGGITQSPKYLFRKEGQNVTLSCEQNLNHDAMYWYRQDPGQGLRLIYYSQIVNDFQKGDIAEGYSVSREKKESFPLTVTSAQKNPTAFYLCASKLGRDLYGYTFGSGTRLTVV.

Many counts were recorded for this clonotype. The chain has TRBV11-2 and TRBJ2-7; possibly TRBD1 for D (6 bases). Between the trimmed V and J ends, which lost 0 bases and 8 bases, there was a span of 14 bases. Germline V gene sequence: CDR1 SGHAT, CDR2 FQNNGV. The CDR3 is 14 residues long. The CDR3 DNA sequence: TGTGCCAGCAGCTTAGATCTAACAGGGCAGAAGCAGTACTTC. Amino acids: CASSLDLTGQKQYF.

This clonotype was recorded at least ten times. DNA of the CDR3: TGCAGTGCTAGGGGACTAGCGGGGGGACCACGCACAGATACGCAGTATTTT. This encodes CSARGLAGGPRTDTQYF. This chain links TRBV20-1 with TRBJ2-3; 15 nucleotides agree with TRBD2. The germline V gene has CDR1 DFQATT and CDR2 SNEGSKA (reference sequence). V gave up 3 bases and J gave up 1 base; unmatched junction bases: 5. There are 17 residues in the CDR3.

This clonotype was seen a handful of times. This rearrangement joins TRBV30 to TRBJ1-5; no clear D. This CDR3 spans 13 amino acids. Germline-derived CDR1 and CDR2 are GTSNPN and SVGIG (reference sequence). The V and J ends lost 5 bases and 6 bases respectively, with 14 bases between them. CDR3 DNA: TGTGCCTGGGGTCCAACGGGGAGTCAGCCCCAGCATTTT. Translated: CAWGPTGSQPQHF.

This clonotype was counted at least ten times. This chain connects TRBV7-9 to TRBJ2-7; D may be TRBD2 (5 bases). Deletions cut 2 bases from V and 3 bases from J, with 11 bases between. Germline loops: CDR1 SEHNR, CDR2 FQNEAQ (reference sequence). This CDR3 has 14 amino acids. CDR3 residues: CASSLRERNYEQYF. The CDR3 DNA sequence: TGTGCCAGCAGCTTAAGGGAGAGGAACTACGAGCAGTACTTC.

The table lists this clonotype with many counts. The chain employs TRBV7-8 and TRBJ1-1, with TRBD1 identical over 10 bases. Germline V gene data show CDR1 as SGHVS and CDR2 as FQNEAQ. This CDR3 is built from 17 residues. The V and J ends lost 6 bases and 6 bases, in that order; junction bases with no gene match: 16. The CDR3 sequence is CASRGDYPGQGRAEAFF. The CDR3 DNA follows: TGTGCCAGCAGAGGCGATTACCCGGGACAGGGGCGCGCTGAAGCTTTCTTT.

This clonotype appeared many times. This chain uses TRBV2 with TRBJ2-3, with D possibly matching TRBD2 (7 bases). Germline V gene lookup returns CDR1 SNHLY and CDR2 FYNNEI. There are 16 residues in the CDR3. Between the trimmed V and J ends, which lost 6 bases and 3 bases, there was a span of 19 bases. As DNA, the CDR3 is TGTGCCAGCAGAGCCTGGGGGGGGCTGACAACAGATACGCAGTATTTT. Amino acid sequence: CASRAWGGLTTDTQYF.

This clonotype was observed at least ten times. V gene TRBV27 combines with J gene TRBJ1-1; no reliable D call. Deletions cut 4 bases from V and 1 base from J, with 10 bases between. Germline V gene sequence: CDR1 MNHEY, CDR2 SMNVEV (reference sequence). CDR3 size: 14 residues. The DNA for the CDR3 is TGTGCCAGCAGTTCTTCAAACAGGAACACTGAAGCTTTCTTT. Translation: CASSSSNRNTEAFF.

The sample holds many counts of this clonotype. The chain links TRBV5-4 to TRBJ1-2; D uncertain. Germline V CDR1 and CDR2: SGHNT, YYREEE (reference sequence). Trimming stripped 1 base from V and 6 bases from J, with 10 bases between. The CDR3 consists of 13 residues. The CDR3 nucleotides are TGTGCCAGCAGCTTGAGCCAACCCCATGGCTACACCTTC. It codes for CASSLSQPHGYTF.

This clonotype was seen only once. It may be a read error: a sequence one base away is much more abundant. The chain couples TRBV20-1 to TRBJ2-3; 8 bases agree with TRBD1. The V segment lost 5 bases and the J segment 2 bases; nucleotides outside the gene matches: 9. Germline CDR1 reads DFQATT; CDR2 reads SNEGSKA (reference sequence). The CDR3 is 15 residues long. DNA for the CDR3: TGCAGTGCTGGACCTGGACAGGGAATCACAGATACGCAGTATTTT. Encoded protein: CSAGPGQGITDTQYF.

This clonotype has just a few counts. The chain carries TRBV20-1 and TRBJ1-3, with D possibly being TRBD1 (5 bases). The CDR3 contains 12 residues. V lost 6 bases and J lost 4, with 10 bases in between. In germline, CDR1 is DFQATT, CDR2 SNEGSKA (reference sequence). CDR3: CSAGGDGNTIYF. The CDR3 DNA reads TGCAGTGCCGGAGGGGACGGAAACACCATATATTTT.

This clonotype was seen a few times. This chain connects TRBV19 to TRBJ2-5, with D perhaps TRBD1 or TRBD2 (5 bases each). Germline V lookup: CDR1 LNHDA, CDR2 SQIVND (reference sequence). V was clipped by 5 bases and J by 5 bases, with 18 bases between them. The CDR3 is 15 residues long. The CDR3 sequence: CASSLRDGEGETQYF. Written as DNA, the CDR3 is TGTGCCAGTAGTTTACGGGACGGAGAGGGGGAGACCCAGTACTTC. Full variable domain (missing parts from reference TRBV19 and TRBJ2-5): DGGITQSPKYLFRKEGQNVTLSCEQNLNHDAMYWYRQDPGQGLRLIYYSQIVNDFQKGDIAEGYSVSREKKESFPLTVTSAQKNPTAFYLCASSLRDGEGETQYFGPGTRLLVL.

This clonotype was recorded many times. The chain is built from TRBV19 and TRBJ1-5; D not certain. The CDR3 sequence is 15 residues long. Germline V lookup: CDR1 LNHDA, CDR2 SQIVND (reference sequence). Trimming removed 5 bases at V and 4 bases at J, with 15 bases between. CDR3 in amino acids: CASSPADMTNQPQHF. CDR3 sequence (DNA): TGTGCCAGTAGTCCGGCTGACATGACTAATCAGCCCCAGCATTTT.

The V call is TRBV3-1, the J call TRBJ2-7, with D hard to call. CDR1 and CDR2 from the germline V gene are LGHDT and YNNKEL (reference sequence). The length of the CDR3 is 13 residues. V was trimmed by 1 base and J by 4 bases, leaving 8 bases between them. The CDR3 coding sequence is TGTGCCAGCAGCCAAGCTTGGGGTTACGAGCAGTACTTC. The encoded protein is CASSQAWGYEQYF.

The sample holds many counts of this clonotype. This rearrangement joins TRBV3-1 to TRBJ1-1; 8 bases line up with TRBD1. The CDR3 runs to 15 residues. V was clipped by 2 bases and J by 10 bases; unmatched bases: 12. Germline V gene sequence: CDR1 LGHDT, CDR2 YNNKEL (reference sequence). CDR3 sequence: CASSQSGQALGGAFF. CDR3 DNA: TGTGCCAGCAGCCAATCGGGACAGGCCCTGGGGGGAGCTTTCTTT.

This clonotype showed up many times. The J gene is TRBJ1-1, the V gene TRBV2; 7 bases line up with TRBD1. The CDR3 is 15 residues long. Germline CDR1 is SNHLY and CDR2 is FYNNEI. V trimming: 0 bases; J trimming: 5 bases; junction bases outside the gene matches: 6. CDR3 residues: CASSEALRGRTEAFF. The CDR3 nucleotides read TGTGCCAGCAGTGAAGCGCTGAGGGGGCGAACTGAAGCTTTCTTT.

The rearrangement uses TRBV7-9 and TRBJ1-4; D is uncertain. This CDR3 comprises 13 residues. The germline V and J ends were trimmed by 2 bases and 7 bases, with 8 bases remaining between them. CDR1 SEHNR and CDR2 FQNEAQ come from the germline V gene (reference sequence). In nucleotides, the CDR3 is TGTGCCAGCAGCTTAAGGGAGGGTGAAAAACTGTTTTTT. It encodes CASSLREGEKLFF.

This chain links TRBV5-5 with TRBJ2-7; D is perhaps TRBD1 or TRBD2 (5 bases each). This CDR3 is built from 15 residues. Trimming cost V 0 bases and J 2 bases, with 12 bases left between them. Germline-derived CDR1 and CDR2 are SGHKS and YYEKEE (reference sequence). The CDR3 DNA sequence: TGTGCCAGCAGCTTGGTTGGGACCCAGGCCTACGAGCAGTACTTC. This sequence encodes CASSLVGTQAYEQYF.

This clonotype was seen ten or more times. The chain is built from TRBV24-1 and TRBJ2-1; no firm D call. CDR3 length equals 11 residues. V was shortened by 1 base and J by 10 bases, with 4 bases between the two germline ends. The germline CDR1 and CDR2 sequences are KGHDR and SFDVKD. CDR3 bases: TGTGCCACCAGTGATTTCAGGGAGCAGTTCTTC. Translated, it gives CATSDFREQFF.

The V call is TRBV19, the J call TRBJ2-1; perhaps TRBD1 as D (6 bases). Germline V gene data show CDR1 as LNHDA and CDR2 as SQIVND (reference sequence). The CDR3 runs 16 residues. The V end was cut by 4 bases, the J end by 5 bases, with 18 bases between. DNA of the CDR3: TGTGCCAGTAGTAAACAGGGAGCGTCGTTGCACAATGAGCAGTTCTTC. Its translation: CASSKQGASLHNEQFF. The full variable domain, with the rest looked up from reference TRBV19 and TRBJ2-1, is DGGITQSPKYLFRKEGQNVTLSCEQNLNHDAMYWYRQDPGQGLRLIYYSQIVNDFQKGDIAEGYSVSREKKESFPLTVTSAQKNPTAFYLCASSKQGASLHNEQFFGPGTRLTVL.